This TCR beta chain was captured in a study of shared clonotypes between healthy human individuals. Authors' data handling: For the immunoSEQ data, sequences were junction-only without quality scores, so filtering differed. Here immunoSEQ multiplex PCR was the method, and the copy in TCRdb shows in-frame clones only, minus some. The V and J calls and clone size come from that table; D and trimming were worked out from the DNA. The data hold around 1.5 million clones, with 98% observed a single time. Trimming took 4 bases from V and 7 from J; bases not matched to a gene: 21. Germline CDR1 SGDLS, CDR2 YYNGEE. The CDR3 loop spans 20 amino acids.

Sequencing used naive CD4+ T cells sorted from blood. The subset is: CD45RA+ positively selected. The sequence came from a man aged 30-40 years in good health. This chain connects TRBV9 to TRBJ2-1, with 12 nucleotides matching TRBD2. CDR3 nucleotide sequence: TGTGCCAGCAGCCGCGGTACGAATTCGGCTAGCGGGAGGGCCTGGAATGAGCAGTTCTTC. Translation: CASSRGTNSASGRAWNEQFF.